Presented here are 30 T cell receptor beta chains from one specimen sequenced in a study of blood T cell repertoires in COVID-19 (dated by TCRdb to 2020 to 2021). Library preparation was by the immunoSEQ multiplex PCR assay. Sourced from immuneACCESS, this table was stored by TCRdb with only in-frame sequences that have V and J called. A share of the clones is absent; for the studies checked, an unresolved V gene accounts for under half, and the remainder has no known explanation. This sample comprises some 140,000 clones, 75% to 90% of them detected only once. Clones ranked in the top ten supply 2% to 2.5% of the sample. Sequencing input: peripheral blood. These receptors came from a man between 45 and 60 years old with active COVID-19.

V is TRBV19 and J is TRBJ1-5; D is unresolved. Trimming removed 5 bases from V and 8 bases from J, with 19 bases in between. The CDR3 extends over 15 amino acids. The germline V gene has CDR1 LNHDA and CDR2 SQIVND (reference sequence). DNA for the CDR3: TGTGCCAGTAGTGTCACCTGGGAGTCCGGCGAGCCCCAGCATTTT. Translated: CASSVTWESGEPQHF.

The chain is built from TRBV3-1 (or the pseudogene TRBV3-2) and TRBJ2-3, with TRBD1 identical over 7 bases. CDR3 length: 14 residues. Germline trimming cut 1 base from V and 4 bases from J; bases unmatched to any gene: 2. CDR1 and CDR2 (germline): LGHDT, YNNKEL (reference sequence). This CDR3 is CASSQAQGADTQYF. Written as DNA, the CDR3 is TGTGCCAGCAGCCAAGCCCAGGGGGCAGATACGCAGTATTTT.

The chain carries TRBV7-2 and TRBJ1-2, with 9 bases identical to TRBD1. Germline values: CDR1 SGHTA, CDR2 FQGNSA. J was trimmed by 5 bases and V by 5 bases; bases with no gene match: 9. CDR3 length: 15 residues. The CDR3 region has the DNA TGTGCCAGCAGCCGGACAGGGGTTAGTGGGTATGGCTACACCTTC. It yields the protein CASSRTGVSGYGYTF.

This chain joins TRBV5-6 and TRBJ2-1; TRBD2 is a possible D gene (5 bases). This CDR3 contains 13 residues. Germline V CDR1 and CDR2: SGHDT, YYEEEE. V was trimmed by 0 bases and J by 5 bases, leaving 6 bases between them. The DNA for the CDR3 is TGTGCCAGCAGCTTGGACGGGAACAATGAGCAGTTCTTC. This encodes CASSLDGNNEQFF.

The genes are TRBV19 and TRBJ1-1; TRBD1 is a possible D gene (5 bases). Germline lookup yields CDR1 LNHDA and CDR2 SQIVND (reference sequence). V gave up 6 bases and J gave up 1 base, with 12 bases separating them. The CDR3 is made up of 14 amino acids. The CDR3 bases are TGTGCCAGTAGCCTTGGGGCTGGGAACACTGAAGCTTTCTTT. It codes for CASSLGAGNTEAFF.

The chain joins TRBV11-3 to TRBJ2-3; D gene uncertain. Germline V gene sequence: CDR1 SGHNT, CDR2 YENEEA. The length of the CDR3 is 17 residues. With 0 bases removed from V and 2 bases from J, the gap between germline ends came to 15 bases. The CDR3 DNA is TGTGCCAGCAGCTTAGATTGGGCAGTTGCTAACACAGATACGCAGTATTTT. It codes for CASSLDWAVANTDTQYF.

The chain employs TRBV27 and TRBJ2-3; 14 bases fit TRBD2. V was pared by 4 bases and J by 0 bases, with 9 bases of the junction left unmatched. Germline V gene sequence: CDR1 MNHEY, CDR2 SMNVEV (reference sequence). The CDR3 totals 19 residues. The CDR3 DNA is TGTGCCAGCAGTTCTGCCCCGGGACTAGCGGGGGTTAGCACAGATACGCAGTATTTT. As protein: CASSSAPGLAGVSTDTQYF.

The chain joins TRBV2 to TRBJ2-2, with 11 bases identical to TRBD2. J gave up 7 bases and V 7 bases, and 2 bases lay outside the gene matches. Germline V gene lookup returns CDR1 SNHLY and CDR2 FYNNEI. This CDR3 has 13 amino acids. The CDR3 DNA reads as TGTGCCAGCATAGCGGGGGGGATCGGGGAGCTGTTTTTT. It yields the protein CASIAGGIGELFF.

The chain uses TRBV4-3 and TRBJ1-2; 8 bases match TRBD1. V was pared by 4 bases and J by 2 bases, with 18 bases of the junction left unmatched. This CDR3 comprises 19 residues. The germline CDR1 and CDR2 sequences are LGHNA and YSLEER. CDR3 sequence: CASSPNPPRTGTLNYGYTF. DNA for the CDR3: TGCGCCAGCAGCCCGAACCCACCACGGACAGGGACCTTAAACTATGGCTACACCTTC.

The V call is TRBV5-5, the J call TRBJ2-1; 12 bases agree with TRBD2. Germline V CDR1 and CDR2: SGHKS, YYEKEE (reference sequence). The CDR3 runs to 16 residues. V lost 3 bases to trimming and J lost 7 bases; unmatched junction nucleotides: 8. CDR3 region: CASSSLAGGQWNEQFF. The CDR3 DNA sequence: TGTGCCAGCAGCTCCCTAGCGGGGGGGCAGTGGAATGAGCAGTTCTTC.

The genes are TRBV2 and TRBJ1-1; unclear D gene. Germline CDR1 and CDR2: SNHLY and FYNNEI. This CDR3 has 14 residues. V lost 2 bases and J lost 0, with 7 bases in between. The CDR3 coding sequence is TGTGCCAGCAGTGAATACAGATTGAACACTGAAGCTTTCTTT. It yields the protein CASSEYRLNTEAFF.

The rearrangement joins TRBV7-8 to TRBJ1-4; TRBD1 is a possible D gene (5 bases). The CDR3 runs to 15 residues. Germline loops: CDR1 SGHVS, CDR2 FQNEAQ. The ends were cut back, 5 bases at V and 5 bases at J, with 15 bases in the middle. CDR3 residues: CASSPGGQRNEKLFF. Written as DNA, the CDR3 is TGTGCCAGCAGCCCTGGCGGACAAAGAAATGAAAAACTGTTTTTT.

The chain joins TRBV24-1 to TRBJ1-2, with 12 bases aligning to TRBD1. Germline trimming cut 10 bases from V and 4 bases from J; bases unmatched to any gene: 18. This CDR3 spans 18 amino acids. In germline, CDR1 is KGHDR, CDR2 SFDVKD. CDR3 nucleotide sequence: TGTGCCACTTTGACCGTCCGGGACAGGGGGCAAGAGATCTATGGCTACACCTTC. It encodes CATLTVRDRGQEIYGYTF.

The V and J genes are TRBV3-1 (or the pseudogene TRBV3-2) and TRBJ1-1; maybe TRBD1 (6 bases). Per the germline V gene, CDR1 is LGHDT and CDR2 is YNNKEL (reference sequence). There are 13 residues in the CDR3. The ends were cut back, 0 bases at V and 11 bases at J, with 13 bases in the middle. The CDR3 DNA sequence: TGTGCCAGCAGCCAAGAGGGGGCCAGAGGGGCTTTCTTT. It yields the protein CASSQEGARGAFF.

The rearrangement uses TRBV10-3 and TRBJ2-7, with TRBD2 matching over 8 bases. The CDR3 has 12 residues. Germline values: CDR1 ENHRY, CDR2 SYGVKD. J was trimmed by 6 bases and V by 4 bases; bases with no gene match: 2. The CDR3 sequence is CAISGLASEQYF. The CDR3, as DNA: TGTGCCATCAGTGGACTAGCGAGCGAGCAGTACTTC.

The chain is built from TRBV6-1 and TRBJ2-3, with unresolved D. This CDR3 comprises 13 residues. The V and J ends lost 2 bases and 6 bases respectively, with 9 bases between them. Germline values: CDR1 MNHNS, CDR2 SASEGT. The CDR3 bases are TGTGCCAGCAGTGAACACTCCACGGATACGCAGTATTTT. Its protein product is CASSEHSTDTQYF.

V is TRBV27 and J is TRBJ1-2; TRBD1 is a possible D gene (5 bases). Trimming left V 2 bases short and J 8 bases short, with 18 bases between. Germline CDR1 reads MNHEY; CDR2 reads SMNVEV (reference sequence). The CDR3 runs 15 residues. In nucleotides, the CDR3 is TGTGCCAGCAGTTTAGGGGCCGACCCTTTATTCGGCTACACCTTC. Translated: CASSLGADPLFGYTF.

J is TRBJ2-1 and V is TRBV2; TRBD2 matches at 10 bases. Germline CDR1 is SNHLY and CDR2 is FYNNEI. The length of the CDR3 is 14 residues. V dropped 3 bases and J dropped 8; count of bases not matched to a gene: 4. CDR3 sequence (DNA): TGTGCCAGCAGTGATCTAGCGGGGGTCTATGAGCAGTTCTTC. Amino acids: CASSDLAGVYEQFF.

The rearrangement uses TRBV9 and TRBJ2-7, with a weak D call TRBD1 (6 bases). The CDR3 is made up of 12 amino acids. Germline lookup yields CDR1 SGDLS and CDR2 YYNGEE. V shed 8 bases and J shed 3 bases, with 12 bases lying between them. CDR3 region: CASSPQGYEQYF. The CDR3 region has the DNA TGTGCCAGTAGTCCACAGGGCTACGAGCAGTACTTC.

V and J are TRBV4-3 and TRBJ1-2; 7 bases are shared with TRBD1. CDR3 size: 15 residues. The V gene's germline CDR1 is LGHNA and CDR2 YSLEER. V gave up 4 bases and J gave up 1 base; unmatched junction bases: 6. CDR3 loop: CASSPQTGINYGYTF. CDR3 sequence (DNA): TGCGCCAGCAGCCCGCAGACAGGGATTAACTATGGCTACACCTTC.

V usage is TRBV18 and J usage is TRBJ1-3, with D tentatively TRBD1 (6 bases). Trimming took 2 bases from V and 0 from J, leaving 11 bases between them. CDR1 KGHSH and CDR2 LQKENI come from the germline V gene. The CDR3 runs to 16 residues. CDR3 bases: TGTGCCAGCTCACCAATTGGACAGAGCTCTGGAAACACCATATATTTT. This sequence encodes CASSPIGQSSGNTIYF.

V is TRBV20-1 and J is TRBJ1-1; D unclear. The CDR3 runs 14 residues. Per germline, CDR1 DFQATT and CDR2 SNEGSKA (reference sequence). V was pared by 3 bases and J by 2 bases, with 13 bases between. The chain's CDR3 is CSASMLPGNTEAFF. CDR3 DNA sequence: TGCAGTGCTAGTATGCTCCCGGGAAACACTGAAGCTTTCTTT.

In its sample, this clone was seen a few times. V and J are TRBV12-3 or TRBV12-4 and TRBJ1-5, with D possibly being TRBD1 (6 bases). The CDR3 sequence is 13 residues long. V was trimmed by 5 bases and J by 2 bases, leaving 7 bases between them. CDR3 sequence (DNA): TGTGCCAGCAGTCGGACAGGCAATCAGCCCCAGCATTTT. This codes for CASSRTGNQPQHF.

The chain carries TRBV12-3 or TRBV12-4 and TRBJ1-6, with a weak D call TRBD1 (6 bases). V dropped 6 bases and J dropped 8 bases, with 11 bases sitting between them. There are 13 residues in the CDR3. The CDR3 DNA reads TGTGCCAGCAGCCGGGACACTTATTCACCCCTCCACTTT. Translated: CASSRDTYSPLHF.

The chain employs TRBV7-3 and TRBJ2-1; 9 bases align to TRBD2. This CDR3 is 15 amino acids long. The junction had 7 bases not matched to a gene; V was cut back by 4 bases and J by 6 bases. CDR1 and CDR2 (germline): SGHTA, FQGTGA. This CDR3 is CASSSHSGGPNEQFF. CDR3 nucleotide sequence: TGTGCCAGCAGCTCGCATAGCGGGGGCCCCAATGAGCAGTTCTTC.

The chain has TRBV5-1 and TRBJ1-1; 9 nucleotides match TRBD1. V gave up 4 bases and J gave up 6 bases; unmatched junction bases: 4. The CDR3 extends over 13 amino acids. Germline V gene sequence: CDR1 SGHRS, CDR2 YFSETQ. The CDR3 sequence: CASSPGQGPEAFF. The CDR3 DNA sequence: TGCGCCAGCAGCCCCGGACAGGGGCCTGAAGCTTTCTTT.

The CDR3 spells CASSPTPGRPYEQYF. The CDR3 DNA is TGTGCCAGCAGCCCAACCCCAGGGAGGCCCTACGAGCAGTACTTC. V usage is TRBV6-5 and J usage is TRBJ2-7; weak D call: TRBD2 (6 bases). V dropped 6 bases and J dropped 2 bases, with 17 bases sitting between them. The CDR3 length is 15 residues. Germline values: CDR1 MNHEY, CDR2 SVGAGI.

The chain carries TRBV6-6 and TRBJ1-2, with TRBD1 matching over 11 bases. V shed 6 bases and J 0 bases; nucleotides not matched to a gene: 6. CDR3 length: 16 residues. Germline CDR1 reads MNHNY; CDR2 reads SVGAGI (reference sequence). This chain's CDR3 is CASSRGQGASNYGYTF. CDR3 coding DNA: TGTGCCAGCAGCCGAGGACAGGGGGCCTCTAACTATGGCTACACCTTC.

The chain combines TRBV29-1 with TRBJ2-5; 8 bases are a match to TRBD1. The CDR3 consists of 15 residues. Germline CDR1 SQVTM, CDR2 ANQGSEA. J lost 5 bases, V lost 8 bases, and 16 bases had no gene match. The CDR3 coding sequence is TGCAGCTTACTTATTTGGGGACAGGTTGGGGAGACCCAGTACTTC. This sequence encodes CSLLIWGQVGETQYF.

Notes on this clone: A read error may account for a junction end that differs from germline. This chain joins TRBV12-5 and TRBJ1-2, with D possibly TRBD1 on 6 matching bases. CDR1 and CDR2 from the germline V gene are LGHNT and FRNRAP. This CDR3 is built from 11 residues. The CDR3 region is CASGLAKDSAF. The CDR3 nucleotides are TGTGCTAGTGGTTTGGCGAAGGACAGCGCCTTC.